A selection of T cell receptor beta chains follows, all from one sample in a study of Graves' ophthalmopathy and Graves' hyperthyroidism. TCRdb called the multiplex PCR reads again in MiXCR, with one record for every CDR3 protein. This table holds some 350,000 distinct CDR3 sequences, 17% found once. Sequenced material: peripheral blood. The origin of the receptors is an adult woman with stable Graves' hyperthyroidism. The CDR3 runs from the conserved cysteine through the conserved F or W. Fields, in order: CDR3 DNA, CDR3 protein, J gene, clone size, D gene, V gene. D genes are given only for firm matches. The size field is filled for only some rows; it gives once, few, many or a size class.

DNA: TGTGCCAGCAGCTTATTTGTTACTGGCGGCCAAGAGACCCAGTACTTC; CDR3: CASSLFVTGGQETQYF; J: TRBJ2-5; size: NA; D: NA; V: TRBV7-2
DNA: TGTGCCAGCAGCAACAGGGCGCGGGAGACCCAGTACTTC; CDR3: CASSNRARETQYF; J: TRBJ2-5; size: many; D: NA; V: TRBV11-2
DNA: TGTGCCAGCATCCAACATCCCAGGGACACTGAAGCTTTCTTT; CDR3: CASIQHPRDTEAFF; J: TRBJ1-1; size: many; D: NA; V: TRBV28
DNA: TGTGCCAGCAGCCGAAACCCGGGACTAGCGGTTCAAGAGACCCAGTACTTC; CDR3: CASSRNPGLAVQETQYF; J: TRBJ2-5; size: many; D: TRBD2; V: TRBV12-3/TRBV12-4
DNA: TGTGCCAGCAGTTACTCTACCGGAGGACTAGCGGGGCTCTACGAGCAGTACTTC; CDR3: CASSYSTGGLAGLYEQYF; J: TRBJ2-7; size: many; D: TRBD2; V: TRBV6-2/TRBV6-3
DNA: TGCGCCAGCAGCCGACGTCCGGGACAGGGTTTAGAGACCCAGTACTTC; CDR3: CASSRRPGQGLETQYF; J: TRBJ2-5; size: many; D: TRBD1; V: TRBV4-1
DNA: TGTGCCAGCAGTTATGATCCAGCAGGGGGCTTCCACGAGCAGTACTTC; CDR3: CASSYDPAGGFHEQYF; J: TRBJ2-7; size: NA; D: TRBD1; V: TRBV6-2/TRBV6-3
DNA: TGTGCCAGCAGCTTAAGGGGACTGGAGAGCTCCTATAATTCACCCCTCCACTTT; CDR3: CASSLRGLESSYNSPLHF; J: TRBJ1-6; size: NA; D: NA; V: TRBV7-3
DNA: TGTGCCAGCAGCGTAGGGAGCCTCGGGACAGGGGTCGAGCAGTACTTC; CDR3: CASSVGSLGTGVEQYF; J: TRBJ2-7; size: many; D: TRBD1; V: TRBV9
DNA: TGTGCCAGCGACCGTAACGTGGGTGGGTACGCCACTGAAGCTTTCTTT; CDR3: CASDRNVGGYATEAFF; J: TRBJ1-1; size: NA; D: NA; V: TRBV12-3/TRBV12-4
DNA: TGCGCCAGCAGCTTGGTCGGGACAGGAGGCCACTACGAGCAGTACTTC; CDR3: CASSLVGTGGHYEQYF; J: TRBJ2-7; size: many; D: TRBD1; V: TRBV5-1
DNA: TGTGCCAGCAGTCCCATGGGGACAGGCACCTACGAGCAGTACTTC; CDR3: CASSPMGTGTYEQYF; J: TRBJ2-7; size: many; D: TRBD1; V: TRBV28
DNA: TGCGCCAGCACTTCCTCCGGGAGAATAGACACCGGGGAGCTGTTTTTT; CDR3: CASTSSGRIDTGELFF; J: TRBJ2-2; size: many; D: NA; V: TRBV5-1
DNA: TGTGCCACCCGGGACAGGGTAACAGATACGCAGTATTTT; CDR3: CATRDRVTDTQYF; J: TRBJ2-3; size: NA; D: TRBD1; V: TRBV25-1
DNA: TGTGCCAGCAGCTCAGGGAAATGGAATCAGCCCCAGCATTTT; CDR3: CASSSGKWNQPQHF; J: TRBJ1-5; size: many; D: NA; V: TRBV28
DNA: TGCAGTGCTCCCCGGATGGAGGACTATGGCTACACCTTC; CDR3: CSAPRMEDYGYTF; J: TRBJ1-2; size: many; D: NA; V: TRBV20-1
DNA: TGCAGTGCTCTGAGACTAGCGGGGTACCAAGAGACCCAGTACTTC; CDR3: CSALRLAGYQETQYF; J: TRBJ2-5; size: NA; D: TRBD2; V: TRBV20-1
DNA: TGTGCCAGCAGTGAAATCAGGGGCCACGAGCAGTACTTC; CDR3: CASSEIRGHEQYF; J: TRBJ2-7; size: few; D: NA; V: TRBV6-1
DNA: TGTGCCAGCAGGTCGGGAGTCACCGGGGAGCTGTTTTTT; CDR3: CASRSGVTGELFF; J: TRBJ2-2; size: NA; D: NA; V: TRBV12-3/TRBV12-4
DNA: TGTGCCTGGAGTGGGGGGACTCGGCCCGACGGGGAGCTGTTTTTT; CDR3: CAWSGGTRPDGELFF; J: TRBJ2-2; size: NA; D: NA; V: TRBV30
DNA: TGTGCCAGCAGTGATACTAGCGTCCAAGAGACCCAGTACTTC; CDR3: CASSDTSVQETQYF; J: TRBJ2-5; size: many; D: TRBD2; V: TRBV6-1
DNA: TGCAGTGCCCCGGGACGATTCGACGAGCAGTACTTC; CDR3: CSAPGRFDEQYF; J: TRBJ2-7; size: many; D: NA; V: TRBV20-1
DNA: TGCGCCAGCAGCCAAGATTTCAACAGGGGGACCTACGAGCAGTACTTC; CDR3: CASSQDFNRGTYEQYF; J: TRBJ2-7; size: many; D: TRBD1; V: TRBV4-3
DNA: TGTGCCAGCAGCTTGGTCGACAGGGGGCAAGAGACCCAGTACTTC; CDR3: CASSLVDRGQETQYF; J: TRBJ2-5; size: many; D: TRBD1; V: TRBV5-4
DNA: TGTGCCAGCAGTCAGGGGTCCCCCCCCCTTTACGAGCAGTACTTC; CDR3: CASSQGSPPLYEQYF; J: TRBJ2-7; size: many; D: NA; V: TRBV27
DNA: TGCAGCGTTGAGGCAGGCGGTTACAGTTGGTTC; CDR3: CSVEAGGYSWF; J: TRBJ2-7; size: many; D: NA; V: TRBV29-1